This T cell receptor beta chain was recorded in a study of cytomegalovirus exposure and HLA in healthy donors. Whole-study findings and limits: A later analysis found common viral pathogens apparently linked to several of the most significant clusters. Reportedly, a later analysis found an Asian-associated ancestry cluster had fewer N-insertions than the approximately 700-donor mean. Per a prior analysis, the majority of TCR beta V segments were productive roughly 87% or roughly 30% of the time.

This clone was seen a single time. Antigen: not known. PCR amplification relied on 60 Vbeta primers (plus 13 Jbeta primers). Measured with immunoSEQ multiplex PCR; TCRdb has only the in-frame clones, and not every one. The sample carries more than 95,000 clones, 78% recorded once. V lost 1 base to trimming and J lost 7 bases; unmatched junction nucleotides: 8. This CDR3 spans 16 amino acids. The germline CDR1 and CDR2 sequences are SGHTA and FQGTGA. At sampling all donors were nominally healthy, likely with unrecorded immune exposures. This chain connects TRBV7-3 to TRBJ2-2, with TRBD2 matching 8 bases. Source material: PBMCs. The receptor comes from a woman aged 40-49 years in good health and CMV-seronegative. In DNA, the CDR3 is TGTGCCAGCAGCTTAATGCGGCGGGGGGTTGACGGGGAGCTGTTTTTT. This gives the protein CASSLMRRGVDGELFF.